The 11 T cell receptor beta chains reported below all come from one sample, sequenced in a study of blood T cell repertoires in COVID-19. The assay was immunoSEQ multiplex PCR, and TCRdb's table has in-frame clones only and misses some. In the table there are 230,000 or so clones, around four fifths of which are singletons. Specimen: peripheral blood. These receptors all stem from a man aged 40-49 years with active or convalescent COVID-19.

V usage is TRBV18 and J usage is TRBJ1-6, with unresolved D. The germline V gene encodes CDR1 KGHSH and CDR2 LQKENI. The CDR3 contains 14 residues. V lost 3 bases to trimming and J lost 8 bases, with 11 bases between them. CDR3 region: CASSPPGKHSPLHF. In nucleotides, the CDR3 is TGTGCCAGCTCACCCCCCGGGAAACATTCACCCCTCCACTTT.

This clone appeared a single time. CDR3 nucleotides: TGCGCCAGCAGCTTGGGGTCCACAAGCTACACCTTC. Translating gives CASSLGSTSYTF. The chain employs TRBV5-1 and TRBJ1-2; D call uncertain. Deletions cut 0 bases from V and 9 bases from J, with 9 bases between. Germline CDR1 SGHRS, CDR2 YFSETQ. CDR3 size: 12 residues.

J is TRBJ1-1 and V is TRBV30; the match to TRBD1 covers 7 bases. This CDR3 has 14 amino acids. Germline V gene lookup returns CDR1 GTSNPN and CDR2 SVGIG (reference sequence). V was pared by 4 bases and J by 0 bases, with 5 bases of the junction left unmatched. The CDR3 spells CAWMGGQVNTEAFF. The CDR3 coding sequence is TGTGCCTGGATGGGTGGACAGGTGAACACTGAAGCTTTCTTT.

This chain's CDR3 is CASHTGGWTYNEQFF. Here the CDR3 DNA reads TGTGCCAGCCACACAGGGGGGTGGACCTACAATGAGCAGTTCTTC. The V call is TRBV28, the J call TRBJ2-1; 8 nucleotides align to TRBD1. CDR3 length: 15 residues. The ends lost 8 bases at V and 2 bases at J; junction bases unmatched: 8. In germline, CDR1 is MDHEN, CDR2 SYDVKM. The variable domain in full, with the rest retrieved from reference TRBV28 and TRBJ2-1, is DVKVTQSSRYLVKRTGEKVFLECVQDMDHENMFWYRQDPGLGLRLIYFSYDVKMKEKGDIPEGYSVSREKKERFSLILESASTNQTSMYLCASHTGGWTYNEQFFGPGTRLTVL.

This clone occurred a few times. The chain employs TRBV6-2 or TRBV6-3 and TRBJ2-1; the match to TRBD2 covers 15 bases. CDR3 length: 21 residues. Looked up from germline, CDR1 is MNHEY and CDR2 is SVGEGT. V shed 0 bases and J 7 bases; nucleotides not matched to a gene: 16. In DNA form, the CDR3 reads TGTGCCAGCAGTTACTCTTTAGCAGGACTAGCGGGGGGGGCACTGCGGAATGAGCAGTTCTTC. Translated, it gives CASSYSLAGLAGGALRNEQFF.

This chain connects TRBV23-1 to TRBJ1-6, with D possibly matching TRBD1 (6 bases). Being an ORF, TRBV23-1 has a function that is uncertain. CDR3 size: 15 residues. The V end was cut by 8 bases, the J end by 9 bases, with 20 bases between. CDR3 protein: CASWPGGTPPSPLHF. The CDR3 DNA reads as TGCGCCAGCTGGCCCGGGGGGACACCCCCTTCACCCCTCCACTTT.

This rearrangement joins TRBV5-6 to TRBJ2-1; no clear D. Germline assignment: CDR1 SGHDT and CDR2 YYEEEE. Trimming shortened V by 0 bases and J by 8 bases, and 6 bases separated the two germline ends. CDR3 length equals 12 residues. The CDR3 nucleotides are TGTGCCAGCAGCTTGGCCGGGTATGAGCAGTTCTTC. Encoded protein: CASSLAGYEQFF.

The DNA of the CDR3 is TGTGCCAGCAGTTACTCGGCGGCCATGAACACTGAAGCTTTCTTT. Translated: CASSYSAAMNTEAFF. J is TRBJ1-1 and V is TRBV6-5; D is unclear. The V end was cut by 0 bases, the J end by 0 bases, with 8 bases between. Germline values: CDR1 MNHEY, CDR2 SVGAGI. This CDR3 is 15 amino acids long.

This clone appeared a single time. The J gene is TRBJ1-2, the V gene TRBV6-1, with TRBD1 as a possible D gene (6 bases). The V end lost 2 bases, the J end lost 4 bases, and 11 bases lay between the germline ends. Per the germline V gene, CDR1 is MNHNS and CDR2 is SASEGT. The CDR3 length is 14 residues. CDR3 region: CASSEPGHLYGYTF. In nucleotides, the CDR3 is TGTGCCAGCAGTGAACCGGGACACCTCTATGGCTACACCTTC.

This chain joins TRBV11-2 and TRBJ2-2; TRBD1 matches at 9 bases. Germline V gene data show CDR1 as SGHAT and CDR2 as FQNNGV. Germline trimming cut 5 bases from V and 1 base from J; bases unmatched to any gene: 11. CDR3 size: 18 residues. The CDR3 region is CASSNHLWGQGNTGELFF. Written as DNA, the CDR3 is TGTGCCAGCAGCAACCATTTGTGGGGACAGGGGAACACCGGGGAGCTGTTTTTT.

The V and J genes are TRBV28 and TRBJ2-3; the D gene is possibly TRBD2 (5 bases). This CDR3 has 14 residues. The germline V gene has CDR1 MDHEN and CDR2 SYDVKM. The V gene lost 11 bases and the J gene lost 1 base, with 16 bases spanning the gap. This CDR3 is CALGGGSGTDTQYF. The DNA for the CDR3 is TGTGCCCTCGGAGGAGGAAGCGGCACAGATACGCAGTATTTT.